This TCR beta chain was captured in a study of T cells in Graves' hyperthyroidism and ophthalmopathy. This CDR3 spans 16 amino acids. Germline values: CDR1 SNHLY, CDR2 FYNNEI. After removal of 3 bases from V and 3 bases from J, the junction contained 3 bases not matched to a gene. This clonotype has at least ten counts. It was RNA transcripts that yielded the amplified TCR beta CDR3 regions. The HTBI set primed first-round TCR CDR3 RT-PCR. TCRdb processed the multiplex PCR reads anew with MiXCR; each CDR3 protein has one entry. The table has hundreds of thousands of distinct CDR3 sequences, around 15% seen once.

Sequenced: blood. This chain joins TRBV2 and TRBJ2-1; 12 bases match TRBD2. This TCR came from a woman younger than 35 with Graves' hyperthyroidism. Here the CDR3 reads CASSELAGGRYNEQFF. As DNA, the CDR3 is TGTGCCAGCAGTGAGCTAGCGGGAGGGCGCTACAATGAGCAGTTCTTC.